Listed here are 6 T cell receptor beta chains from one sample, sequenced in a study of cytomegalovirus exposure and HLA in healthy donors. With 60 Vbeta and 13 Jbeta primers, the PCR was carried out. The method was immunoSEQ multiplex PCR; TCRdb's version includes in-frame clones alone and lacks a portion of them. The sample lists 120,000 or so clones, around 70% occurring once. The sequenced sample was PBMCs. These receptors originate from a man aged 35 to 55 in good health and CMV-seropositive.

The rearrangement uses TRBV28 and TRBJ2-4, with TRBD2 as a possible D gene (7 bases). The V and J ends lost 6 bases and 1 base respectively, with 25 bases between them. CDR1 is MDHEN, CDR2 SYDVKM, per germline. This CDR3 comprises 19 residues. In DNA, the CDR3 is TGTGCCAGCAGCCCTGGGACAAGTTGGGGGGGTGAGGCCAAAAACATTCAGTACTTC. It yields the protein CASSPGTSWGGEAKNIQYF.

This sequence joins TRBV19 and TRBJ2-7; tentatively, D is TRBD2 (5 bases). Trimming removed 3 bases at V and 3 bases at J, with 12 bases between. This CDR3 is 14 amino acids long. From germline, CDR1 is LNHDA and CDR2 SQIVND (reference sequence). CDR3 region: CASSITRTLYEQYF. CDR3 nucleotide sequence: TGTGCCAGTAGTATCACTAGAACTCTCTACGAGCAGTACTTC.

V usage is TRBV5-1 and J usage is TRBJ1-2, with TRBD1 matching 11 bases. V was pared by 0 bases and J by 6 bases, with 4 bases of the junction left unmatched. The CDR3 length is 15 residues. Germline V gives CDR1 SGHRS, CDR2 YFSETQ. The CDR3 loop reads CASSLAGQGADGYTF. The DNA of the CDR3 is TGCGCCAGCAGCTTGGCCGGACAGGGGGCTGATGGCTACACCTTC.

This clone was seen a single time. The rearrangement joins TRBV21-1 to TRBJ1-3; the table's D call TRBD1 went unverified against the DNA. TRBV21-1 constitutes a pseudogene. The length of the CDR3 is 17 residues. The CDR3 here is CASSKVSGGHSGNTIYF. The CDR3 nucleotides read TGTGCCAGCAGCAAAGTGTCAGGGGGTCACTCTGGAAACACCATATATTTT.

This chain uses TRBV6-7 with TRBJ2-5, with 7 nucleotides matching TRBD1. TRBV6-7 counts as an open reading frame of uncertain function. The CDR3 has 17 residues. V was pared by 6 bases and J by 3 bases, with 16 bases of the junction left unmatched. CDR3 DNA: TGTGCCAGCAGCCGCAATATTCCGACAGGGATTAAAGAGACCCAGTACTTC. It is translated as CASSRNIPTGIKETQYF.

The chain couples TRBV7-3 to TRBJ2-2; 14 bases map to TRBD2. The V and J ends lost 4 bases and 6 bases, in that order; junction bases with no gene match: 4. The CDR3 is 16 residues long. Germline V lookup: CDR1 SGHTA, CDR2 FQGTGA. CDR3 sequence: CASSSGTSGSPGELFF. DNA for the CDR3: TGTGCCAGCAGCTCCGGGACTAGCGGGAGTCCCGGGGAGCTGTTTTTT.